The clone carrying this T cell receptor beta chain was seen once. This entry is derived from a study of blood T cell repertoires in COVID-19. The CDR3 contains 11 residues. Trimming shortened V by 5 bases and J by 6 bases, and 10 bases separated the two germline ends. Germline lookup yields CDR1 DFQATT and CDR2 SNEGSKA (reference sequence). Original handling: Amplification with reference gene primers provided the estimates of nucleated cell counts. Repertoires were generated with immunoSEQ multiplex PCR, while TCRdb's copy carries only in-frame clones and drops some. V and J calls and clone size come straight from that table; D and trimming were deduced from the DNA. The table includes 95,000 to 150,000 clones, almost 90% detected once.

V and J are TRBV20-1 and TRBJ1-1; D not certain. The receptor was derived from a woman between 45 and 60 years old with active or convalescent COVID-19. The sequenced sample was peripheral blood. CDR3 amino acids: CSASVTAEAFF. The CDR3 nucleotides read TGCAGTGCTTCCGTTACGGCTGAAGCTTTCTTT.